The 26 T cell receptor beta chains below all came from one sample that was sequenced in a study of CD8+ T cells in alopecia areata. Treatment reported: oral pan-JAK inhibitor, 5-10 mg twice daily. RNA was extracted and reverse transcribed into cDNA as the sequencing template. Produced via immunoSEQ multiplex PCR; TCRdb's table is partial and in-frame only. Of around 110,000 clones detected, 65% to 85% appear once; the ten largest clones hold 20% to 25%. The sample was CD8+ T cells sorted from blood, taken at week 24, from a patient treated with tofacitinib. Receptors originate from a human donor with alopecia areata.

This chain uses TRBV7-8 with TRBJ2-7; TRBD1 matches at 8 bases. Unmatched junction bases numbered 6, after V lost 4 bases and J lost 1 base. Germline CDR1 is SGHVS and CDR2 is FQNEAQ. The length of the CDR3 is 15 residues. CDR3 in amino acids: CASSSGQGRSYEQYF. The DNA of the CDR3 is TGTGCCAGCAGCTCCGGACAGGGACGGTCCTACGAGCAGTACTTC.

This chain connects TRBV15 to TRBJ1-4; the D is unclear. The CDR3 loop spans 14 amino acids. The germline V and J ends were trimmed by 5 bases and 5 bases, with 12 bases remaining between them. Germline V gives CDR1 LNHNV, CDR2 YYDKDF (reference sequence). The CDR3 sequence is CATSGFEGNEKLFF. CDR3 nucleotides: TGTGCCACCAGCGGCTTTGAAGGGAATGAAAAACTGTTTTTT.

The chain recombines TRBV5-5 with TRBJ1-1; no reliable D call. CDR1 is SGHKS and CDR2 is YYEKEE in the germline V gene (reference sequence). Trimming pared 0 bases from V and 1 base from J, leaving 10 bases between. The CDR3 sequence is 15 residues long. The CDR3 loop is CASSLGWTQNTEAFF. The CDR3 nucleotides read TGTGCCAGCAGCTTGGGGTGGACCCAGAACACTGAAGCTTTCTTT. The variable domain in full, with the rest retrieved from reference TRBV5-5 and TRBJ1-1, is DAGVTQSPTHLIKTRGQQVTLRCSPISGHKSVSWYQQVLGQGPQFIFQYYEKEERGRGNFPDRFSARQFPNYSSELNVNALLLGDSALYLCASSLGWTQNTEAFFGQGTRLTVV.

The genes are TRBV11-2 and TRBJ2-1; 11 bases map to TRBD2. Germline CDR1 is SGHAT and CDR2 is FQNNGV. V lost 5 bases, J lost 10 bases, and 10 bases stayed unmatched. The CDR3 is 15 amino acids. The CDR3 bases are TGTGCCAGCAGCCTTCCCGCTAGCGGGGGGCCAGAGCAGTTCTTC. This translates into CASSLPASGGPEQFF.

This clone has a single count. The chain links TRBV30 to TRBJ2-2, with a possible D match to TRBD2 (5 bases). The CDR3 covers 14 residues. Trimming shortened V by 3 bases and J by 4 bases, and 12 bases separated the two germline ends. Germline V gene sequence: CDR1 GTSNPN, CDR2 SVGIG (reference sequence). DNA of the CDR3: TGTGCCTGGAGGTCCGGGGTAGGCACCGGGGAGCTGTTTTTT. Protein product: CAWRSGVGTGELFF.

The chain combines TRBV7-2 with TRBJ2-1; D might be TRBD1 (5 bases). Trimming stripped 2 bases from V and 6 bases from J, with 11 bases between. The CDR3 totals 14 residues. Germline CDR1 is SGHTA and CDR2 is FQGNSA. CDR3 residues: CASSLWGPGNEQFF. The CDR3 region has the DNA TGTGCCAGCAGCTTATGGGGCCCGGGCAATGAGCAGTTCTTC.

This clone has a handful of counts. The V and J genes are TRBV10-3 and TRBJ2-5; 9 nucleotides agree with TRBD2. The germline gives CDR1 ENHRY, CDR2 SYGVKD. V was pared by 2 bases and J by 3 bases, with 4 bases of the junction left unmatched. This CDR3 contains 15 residues. This CDR3 reads CAISEPSSGEETQYF. For the CDR3, the DNA is TGTGCCATCAGTGAGCCTTCTAGCGGGGAAGAGACCCAGTACTTC.

This clone was found a few times. This chain connects TRBV7-9 to TRBJ2-1; D is unclear. The CDR3 runs 14 residues. V was trimmed by 5 bases and J by 3 bases, leaving 11 bases between them. Per germline, CDR1 SEHNR and CDR2 FQNEAQ (reference sequence). The DNA of the CDR3 is TGTGCCAGCAGCGACCCAAGGAGCTACAATGAGCAGTTCTTC. Translated: CASSDPRSYNEQFF.

This clone was counted a single time. The rearrangement uses TRBV7-8 and TRBJ1-1; no reliable D call. Germline V gene data show CDR1 as SGHVS and CDR2 as FQNEAQ. V lost 1 base to trimming and J lost 5 bases, with 8 bases between them. The CDR3 contains 13 residues. CDR3: CASSLGAGTEAFF. The CDR3 nucleotides read TGTGCCAGCAGCTTAGGGGCGGGGACTGAAGCTTTCTTT.

The chain has TRBV5-6 and TRBJ2-3; 8 bases align to TRBD2. Per germline, CDR1 SGHDT and CDR2 YYEEEE. J was trimmed by 6 bases and V by 3 bases; bases with no gene match: 15. CDR3 length: 17 amino acids. The CDR3 sequence: CASSSDSGDTNFDTQYF. CDR3 sequence (DNA): TGTGCCAGCAGCTCCGATAGCGGGGACACTAACTTCGATACGCAGTATTTT.

This chain connects TRBV6-5 to TRBJ2-5, with TRBD2 identical over 12 bases. In germline, CDR1 is MNHEY, CDR2 SVGAGI. With 6 bases clipped from V and 2 bases from J, the junction kept 4 bases outside the gene matches. This CDR3 spans 15 amino acids. CDR3 loop: CASRSLAGGQETQYF. The CDR3 DNA reads as TGTGCCAGCAGATCCCTAGCGGGGGGGCAAGAGACCCAGTACTTC.

In DNA, the CDR3 is TGTGCCAGCAACTGGGGCGGGGGTCGTGAGCAGTTCTTC. It specifies CASNWGGGREQFF. V gene TRBV27 combines with J gene TRBJ2-1; 7 bases map to TRBD2. This CDR3 is 13 amino acids long. Germline loops: CDR1 MNHEY, CDR2 SMNVEV (reference sequence). V shed 7 bases and J 9 bases; nucleotides not matched to a gene: 9.

V gene TRBV7-2 combines with J gene TRBJ2-3, with D perhaps matching TRBD1 (6 bases). The CDR3 is 15 residues long. Trimming took 5 bases from V and 2 from J, leaving 14 bases between them. Germline V gives CDR1 SGHTA, CDR2 FQGNSA. The CDR3 DNA follows: TGTGCCAGCAGCCCCCAGGGGAGCGTCACAGATACGCAGTATTTT. Protein: CASSPQGSVTDTQYF.

The chain's CDR3 is CSVRQGHNEKLFF. The CDR3 nucleotides read TGCAGCGTACGACAGGGACATAATGAAAAACTGTTTTTT. The chain combines TRBV29-1 with TRBJ1-4; the match to TRBD1 covers 7 bases. Germline V CDR1 and CDR2: SQVTM, ANQGSEA. This CDR3 has 13 residues. With V trimmed by 6 bases and J by 4 bases, 5 bases remained unmatched.

The chain employs TRBV7-2 and TRBJ2-1; 10 bases map to TRBD2. Germline CDR1 is SGHTA and CDR2 is FQGNSA. Germline trimming cut 7 bases from V and 9 bases from J; bases unmatched to any gene: 9. This CDR3 has 14 residues. The CDR3 DNA reads TGTGCCAGCACCGAAAGCGGGGGGGCGAGTGAGCAGTTCTTC. As protein: CASTESGGASEQFF.

The V gene is TRBV15, the J gene TRBJ2-7, with TRBD1 matching over 7 bases. The CDR3 sequence is 13 residues long. Germline V gene data show CDR1 as LNHNV and CDR2 as YYDKDF (reference sequence). V lost 3 bases to trimming and J lost 6 bases; unmatched junction nucleotides: 5. The chain's CDR3 is CATSRSTGAEQYF. The CDR3 DNA sequence: TGTGCCACCAGCAGGTCCACAGGGGCCGAGCAGTACTTC.

The rearrangement uses TRBV7-2 and TRBJ2-7; D gene ambiguous. The CDR3 loop spans 15 amino acids. Germline-derived CDR1 and CDR2 are SGHTA and FQGNSA. V lost 2 bases and J 3 bases, leaving 14 bases between the germline ends. CDR3 sequence (DNA): TGTGCCAGCAGCTTACTGGAGAGTTGGTACTACGAGCAGTACTTC. Its translation: CASSLLESWYYEQYF.

The chain has TRBV27 and TRBJ2-3; 8 positions agree with TRBD2. The trim removed 4 bases at V and 1 base at J, leaving 1 base unmatched. CDR1 MNHEY and CDR2 SMNVEV come from the germline V gene (reference sequence). This CDR3 is 14 amino acids long. The CDR3 nucleotides are TGTGCCAGCAGTTCGGGACTAGGCACAGATACGCAGTATTTT. The encoded protein is CASSSGLGTDTQYF.

The rearrangement links TRBV27 to TRBJ2-7; TRBD2 is a possible D gene (5 bases). Germline assignment: CDR1 MNHEY and CDR2 SMNVEV (reference sequence). V lost 3 bases to trimming and J lost 3 bases, with 15 bases between them. CDR3 size: 15 residues. This chain's CDR3 is CASSLVSGGGYEQYF. The CDR3 DNA reads TGTGCCAGCAGTTTGGTCTCGGGCGGAGGCTACGAGCAGTACTTC.

The CDR3 DNA sequence: TGTGCCAGTACCCTACAACCGGCCGAGTGGGCTTATAGCAATCAGCCCCAGCATTTT. Its translation: CASTLQPAEWAYSNQPQHF. This chain joins TRBV19 and TRBJ1-5; D gene uncertain. CDR1 is LNHDA and CDR2 is SQIVND in the germline V gene (reference sequence). The CDR3 has 19 amino acids. V was cut by 7 bases and J by 0 bases, with 25 bases left in between.

The J gene is TRBJ2-7, the V gene TRBV4-1; TRBD1 matches at 8 bases. The length of the CDR3 is 14 residues. V lost 2 bases, J lost 6 bases, and 6 bases stayed unmatched. Looked up from germline, CDR1 is MGHRA and CDR2 is YSYEKL. The CDR3 sequence: CASSQYTGGPEQYF. The CDR3 region has the DNA TGCGCCAGCAGCCAATACACAGGGGGACCCGAGCAGTACTTC.

The V gene is TRBV7-2, the J gene TRBJ2-7; unclear D gene. With 6 bases removed from V and 3 bases from J, the gap between germline ends came to 6 bases. This CDR3 contains 11 residues. Per the germline V gene, CDR1 is SGHTA and CDR2 is FQGNSA. Here the CDR3 reads CASRLSYEQYF. In nucleotides, the CDR3 is TGTGCCAGCAGGCTGAGCTACGAGCAGTACTTC. Supplemented by reference TRBV7-2 and TRBJ2-7, the full variable domain reads GAGVSQSPSNKVTEKGKDVELRCDPISGHTALYWYRQSLGQGLEFLIYFQGNSAPDKSGLPSDRFSAERTGGSVSTLTIQRTQQEDSAVYLCASRLSYEQYFGPGTRLTVT.

V gene TRBV19 combines with J gene TRBJ2-1; D not certain. The CDR3 extends over 13 amino acids. Trimming took off 3 bases at V and 12 bases at J, with 15 bases between the two ends. The V gene's germline CDR1 is LNHDA and CDR2 SQIVND (reference sequence). CDR3 amino acids: CASSITPRSGQFF. As DNA, the CDR3 is TGTGCCAGTAGTATTACCCCTCGGAGTGGGCAGTTCTTC. The variable domain in full, completed from reference TRBV19 and TRBJ2-1, reads DGGITQSPKYLFRKEGQNVTLSCEQNLNHDAMYWYRQDPGQGLRLIYYSQIVNDFQKGDIAEGYSVSREKKESFPLTVTSAQKNPTAFYLCASSITPRSGQFFGPGTRLTVL.

This clone was recorded only once. The chain is built from TRBV11-2 and TRBJ2-3; perhaps TRBD2 as D (5 bases). CDR1 and CDR2 from the germline V gene are SGHAT and FQNNGV. The germline V and J ends were trimmed by 5 bases and 4 bases, with 10 bases remaining between them. The CDR3 has 13 amino acids. Here the CDR3 reads CASSPLVADTQYF. The CDR3 DNA follows: TGTGCCAGCAGCCCACTAGTTGCAGATACGCAGTATTTT. The full variable domain, with the rest looked up from reference TRBV11-2 and TRBJ2-3, is EAGVAQSPRYKIIEKRQSVAFWCNPISGHATLYWYQQILGQGPKLLIQFQNNGVVDDSQLPKDRFSAERLKGVDSTLKIQPAKLEDSAVYLCASSPLVADTQYFGPGTRLTVL.

CDR3 DNA: TGTGCCAGTAGTATCGCCGGGACAGGGCACGGCGAGCAGTACTTC. Its protein is CASSIAGTGHGEQYF. The V and J genes are TRBV19 and TRBJ2-7; 9 nucleotides agree with TRBD1. V gave up 3 bases and J gave up 6 bases; unmatched junction bases: 9. CDR1 and CDR2 (germline): LNHDA, SQIVND (reference sequence). This CDR3 contains 15 residues. The complete variable domain, with remaining parts taken from reference TRBV19 and TRBJ2-7, reads DGGITQSPKYLFRKEGQNVTLSCEQNLNHDAMYWYRQDPGQGLRLIYYSQIVNDFQKGDIAEGYSVSREKKESFPLTVTSAQKNPTAFYLCASSIAGTGHGEQYFGPGTRLTVT.

This sequence joins TRBV7-9 and TRBJ2-5, with D maybe TRBD2 (6 bases). This CDR3 region has 14 residues. The germline CDR1 and CDR2 sequences are SEHNR and FQNEAQ (reference sequence). The V and J ends lost 5 bases and 4 bases respectively, with 14 bases between them. In nucleotides, the CDR3 is TGTGCCAGCAGCCCCCTCGAGGGAGGAGAGACCCAGTACTTC. This codes for CASSPLEGGETQYF.